A selection of T cell receptor beta chains follows, all from one sample in a study of shared clonotypes between healthy human individuals. Method: immunoSEQ multiplex PCR; TCRdb's copy keeps in-frame clones and lacks some. The sample has nearly 1 million clones; roughly 72% are singletons. Sequenced: memory CD4+ T cells sorted from blood. All receptors derive from a man younger than 30 in good health. The CDR3 runs from the conserved cysteine through the conserved F or W. Fields, in order: clone size, V gene, D gene, J gene, CDR3 DNA, CDR3 protein. A D gene is named only where the DNA matches it firmly. Only some rows state a clone size, as once, few, many or a class for expanded clones.

.	TRBV28	TRBD2	TRBJ2-3	TGTGCCAGCAGTTCCCCGGCGGGGGGGGGACTAGCGGGGTCGACATCTAGCACAGATACGCAGTATTTT	CASSSPAGGGLAGSTSSTDTQYF
once	TRBV30	.	TRBJ2-7	TGTGCCTGGACCGTAGGGGGGTACGAGCAGTACTTC	CAWTVGGYEQYF
.	TRBV5-1	.	TRBJ1-3	TGCGCCAGCAGCTCACAGGGCCTAGCTGGAAACACCATATATTTT	CASSSQGLAGNTIYF
.	TRBV5-1	TRBD1	TRBJ2-3	TGCGCCAGCAGCTCGGACAGGGCTGGCACAGATACGCAGTATTTT	CASSSDRAGTDTQYF
.	TRBV25-1	.	TRBJ1-1	TGTGCCAGCAGTGAAGGTGGGGCCGGTCGGGACACTGAAGCTTTCTTT	CASSEGGAGRDTEAFF
.	TRBV5-1	TRBD1	TRBJ2-1	TGCGCCAGCAGCCTCGGGACAGGGGGCAACTACAATGAGCAGTTCTTC	CASSLGTGGNYNEQFF
.	TRBV12-5	.	TRBJ2-5	TGTGCTAGTGCCCTCGGGGCGGGAAAAGAGACCCAGTACTTC	CASALGAGKETQYF
.	TRBV9	TRBD1	TRBJ1-6	TGTGCCAGCAAGGGGGGGACAGGGAATTCACCCCTCCACTTT	CASKGGTGNSPLHF
.	TRBV5-1	.	TRBJ1-3	TGCGCCAGCAGCTTCTCTGGAAACACCATATATTTT	CASSFSGNTIYF
once	TRBV7-9	.	TRBJ2-3	TGTGCCAGCAGTATCAGAGGGGGTGAAACAGATACGCAGTATTTT	CASSIRGGETDTQYF
few	TRBV7-2	.	TRBJ1-3	TGTGCCAGCAGCGCACGGTCGTACGGAAACACCATATATTTT	CASSARSYGNTIYF
.	TRBV6-1	TRBD1	TRBJ2-7	TGTGCCAGCAGTGAATCGTTCGGGACAGGGGTATCCGAGCAGTACTTC	CASSESFGTGVSEQYF
few	TRBV2	TRBD1	TRBJ1-1	TGTGCCAGCAATAAACAGGGGGTGAACACTGAAGCTTTCTTT	CASNKQGVNTEAFF
.	TRBV5-4	.	TRBJ2-1	TGTGCCAGCAGCTTGAGACTAGGGGAGTCCAATGAGCAGTTCTTC	CASSLRLGESNEQFF
many	TRBV7-2	TRBD2	TRBJ2-7	TGTGCCAGCAGCAAGACTAGCGGGATCTCCTACGAGCAGTACTTC	CASSKTSGISYEQYF
few	TRBV7-9	.	TRBJ2-1	TGTGCCAGCAGCTCATCCTCGGGCCCAGGGGAGCAGTTCTTC	CASSSSSGPGEQFF
.	TRBV27	TRBD1	TRBJ1-1	TGTGCCAGCAGTTTCCCGGACAGGGGCTTAATTATGAACACTGAAGCTTTCTTT	CASSFPDRGLIMNTEAFF
.	TRBV5-6	.	TRBJ1-1	TGTGCCAGCAGCTCTGCTGGACACATGAACACTGAAGCTTTCTTT	CASSSAGHMNTEAFF
few	TRBV19	.	TRBJ1-1	TGTGCCAGTAGTATGAGGATCAACACTGAAGCTTTCTTT	CASSMRINTEAFF
.	TRBV14	.	TRBJ2-2	TGTGCCAGCAGCCTCATAACGACAGGAGGCACCGGGGAGCTGTTTTTT	CASSLITTGGTGELFF